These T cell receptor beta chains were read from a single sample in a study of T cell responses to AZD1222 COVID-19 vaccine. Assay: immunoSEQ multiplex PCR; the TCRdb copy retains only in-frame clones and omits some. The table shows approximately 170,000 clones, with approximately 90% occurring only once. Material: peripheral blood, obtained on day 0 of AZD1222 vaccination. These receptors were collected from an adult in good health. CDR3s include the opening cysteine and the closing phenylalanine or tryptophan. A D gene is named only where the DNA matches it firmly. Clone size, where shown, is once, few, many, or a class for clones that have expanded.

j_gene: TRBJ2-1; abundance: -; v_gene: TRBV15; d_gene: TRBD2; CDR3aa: CATSKLGRTSGGYNEQFF; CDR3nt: TGTGCCACCAGCAAATTGGGTAGGACTAGCGGGGGGTACAATGAGCAGTTCTTC
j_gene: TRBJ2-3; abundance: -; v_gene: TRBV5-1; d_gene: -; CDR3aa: CASSLAVSPGTDTQYF; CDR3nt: TGCGCCAGCAGCTTGGCAGTGTCCCCCGGCACAGATACGCAGTATTTT
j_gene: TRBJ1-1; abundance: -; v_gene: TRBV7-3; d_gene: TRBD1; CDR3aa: CASSDRGRNTEAFF; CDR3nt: TGTGCCAGCAGCGACAGGGGGCGAAACACTGAAGCTTTCTTT
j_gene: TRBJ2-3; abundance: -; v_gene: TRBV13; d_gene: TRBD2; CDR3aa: CASSPSTSGGVDTQYF; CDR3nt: TGTGCCAGCAGCCCATCAACTAGCGGGGGGGTTGATACGCAGTATTTT
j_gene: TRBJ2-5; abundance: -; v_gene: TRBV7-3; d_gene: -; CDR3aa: CASSLGRAETQYF; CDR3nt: TGTGCCAGCAGCTTAGGCAGGGCAGAGACCCAGTACTTC
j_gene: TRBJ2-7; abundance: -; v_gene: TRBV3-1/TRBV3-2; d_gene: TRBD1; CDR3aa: CASSPGQGAGNEQYF; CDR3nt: TGTGCCAGCAGCCCCGGACAGGGGGCGGGCAACGAGCAGTACTTC
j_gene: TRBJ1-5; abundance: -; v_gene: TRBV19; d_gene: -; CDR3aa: CASSSQYNQPQHF; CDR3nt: TGTGCCAGTAGTTCGCAGTACAATCAGCCCCAGCATTTT
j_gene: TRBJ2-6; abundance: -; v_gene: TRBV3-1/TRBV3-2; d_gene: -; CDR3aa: CASSQDRNSGANVLTF; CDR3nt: TGTGCCAGCAGCCAAGATAGAAACTCTGGGGCCAACGTCCTGACTTTC
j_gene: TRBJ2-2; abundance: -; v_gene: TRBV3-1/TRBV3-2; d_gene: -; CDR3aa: CASSQDPQGTNTGELFF; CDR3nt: TGTGCCAGCAGCCAAGATCCCCAGGGGACTAACACCGGGGAGCTGTTTTTT
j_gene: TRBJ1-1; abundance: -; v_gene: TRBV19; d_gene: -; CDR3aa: CASSIDRGAEAFF; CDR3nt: TGTGCCAGTAGTATAGATAGGGGGGCTGAAGCTTTCTTT
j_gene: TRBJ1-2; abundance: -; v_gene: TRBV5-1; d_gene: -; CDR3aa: CASSSGSGARLTNYGYTF; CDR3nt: TGCGCCAGCAGCTCGGGGTCCGGGGCGCGTCTTACCAACTATGGCTACACCTTC
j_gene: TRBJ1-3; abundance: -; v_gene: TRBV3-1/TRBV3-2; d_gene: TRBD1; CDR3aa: CASSQQGASGNTIYF; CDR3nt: TGTGCCAGCAGCCAACAGGGGGCTTCTGGAAACACCATATATTTT
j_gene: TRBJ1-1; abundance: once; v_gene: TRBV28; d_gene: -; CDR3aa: CASSLWRRMNTEAFF; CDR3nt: TGTGCCAGCAGTCTATGGAGACGTATGAACACTGAAGCTTTCTTT
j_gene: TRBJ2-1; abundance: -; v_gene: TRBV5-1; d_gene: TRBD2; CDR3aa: CASSLSTSGYNEQFF; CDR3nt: TGCGCCAGCAGCTTGTCTACTAGCGGGTACAATGAGCAGTTCTTC
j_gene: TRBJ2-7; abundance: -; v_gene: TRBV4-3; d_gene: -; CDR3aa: CASSQDWGGPYEQYF; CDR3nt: TGCGCCAGCAGCCAAGATTGGGGGGGGCCCTACGAGCAGTACTTC
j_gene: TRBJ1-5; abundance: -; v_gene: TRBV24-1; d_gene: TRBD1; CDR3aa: CATSDPGQGNQPQHF; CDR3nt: TGTGCCACCAGTGACCCGGGACAGGGGAATCAGCCCCAGCATTTT
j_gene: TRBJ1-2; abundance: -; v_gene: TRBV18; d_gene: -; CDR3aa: CASSPDRLSLLLYGYTF; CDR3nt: TGTGCCAGCTCACCAGACAGGCTCTCACTCCTGCTCTATGGCTACACCTTC
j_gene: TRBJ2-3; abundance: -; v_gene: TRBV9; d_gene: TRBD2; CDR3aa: CASSPFGGASDTQYF; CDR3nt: TGTGCCAGCAGCCCTTTCGGGGGGGCATCAGATACGCAGTATTTT
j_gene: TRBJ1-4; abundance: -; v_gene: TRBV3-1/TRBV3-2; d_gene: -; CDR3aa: CASSRRGRNEKLFF; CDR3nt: TGTGCCAGCAGTCGTAGGGGTCGGAATGAAAAACTGTTTTTT
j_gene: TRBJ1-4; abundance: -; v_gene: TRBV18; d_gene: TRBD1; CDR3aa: CASSPREVRGPEKLFF; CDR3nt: TGTGCCAGCTCACCTAGGGAGGTCAGGGGGCCTGAAAAACTGTTTTTT
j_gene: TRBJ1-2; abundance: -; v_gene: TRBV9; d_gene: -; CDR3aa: CASSVGLDVGYGYTF; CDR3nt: TGTGCCAGCAGCGTAGGCCTCGACGTTGGCTATGGCTACACCTTC
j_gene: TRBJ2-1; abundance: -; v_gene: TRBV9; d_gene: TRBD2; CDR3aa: CASSNSGGDYNEQFF; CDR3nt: TGTGCCAGCAGCAATAGCGGGGGAGACTACAATGAGCAGTTCTTC